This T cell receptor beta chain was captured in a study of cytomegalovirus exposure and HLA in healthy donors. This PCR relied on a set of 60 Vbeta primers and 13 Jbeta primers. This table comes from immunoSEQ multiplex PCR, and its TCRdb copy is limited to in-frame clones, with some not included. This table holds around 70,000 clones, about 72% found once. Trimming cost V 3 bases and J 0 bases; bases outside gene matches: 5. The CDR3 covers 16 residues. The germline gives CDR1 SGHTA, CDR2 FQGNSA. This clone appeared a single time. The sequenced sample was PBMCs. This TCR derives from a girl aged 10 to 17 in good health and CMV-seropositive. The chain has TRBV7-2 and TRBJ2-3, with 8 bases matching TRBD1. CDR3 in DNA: TGTGCCAGCAGCTTCCGGCGACAGGGGAGCACAGATACGCAGTATTTT. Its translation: CASSFRRQGSTDTQYF.